This entry is about one TCR beta chain. Its antigen is currently unknown. The sample comes from a study of PD-1 blockade in classical Hodgkin lymphoma. Notes on the study in general: Undefined causes, possibly disease activity or prior therapy, underlie the repertoire differences. Compared with healthy donors, newly diagnosed patients reportedly showed lower baseline TCR diversity.

Produced via immunoSEQ multiplex PCR; TCRdb's table is partial and in-frame only. Among about 35,000 clones, approximately 90% were seen once, and the ten largest hold approximately 0.2%. Time point specified: newly diagnosed, previously untreated cHL patient sample. Researchers used magnetic negative selection to pull out pure CD4+ T cells from thawed PBMCs. This CDR3 is built from 16 residues. V was cut by 2 bases and J by 4 bases, with 14 bases left in between. Germline-derived CDR1 and CDR2 are SGHVS and FNYEAQ. The sequenced material came from CD4+ T cells from blood. The chain couples TRBV7-6 to TRBJ2-2, with D tentatively TRBD1 or TRBD2 (6 bases each). This TCR was recovered from a human donor with classical Hodgkin lymphoma. In DNA form, the CDR3 reads TGTGCCAGCAGCTTATTGGGGGGCGCGGGCACCGGGGAGCTGTTTTTT. Amino acids: CASSLLGGAGTGELFF.